This passage covers 27 T cell receptor beta chains from one sample sequenced in a study of blood T cells in healthy people across ages. For the second PCR, which ran for about 6 to 12 cycles, a sample-barcoded 5' primer and a J-beta primer mix were used. A single record per CDR3 protein comes from TCRdb applying MiXCR to the 5' RACE reads. The sample yields approximately 1.5 million distinct CDR3 sequences, roughly 43% seen once. Sequenced material: blood. All receptors come from a woman between 18 and 29 years old in good health.

This chain's CDR3 is CASRPQGPYGYTF. CDR3 sequence (DNA): TGTGCCAGCAGGCCACAGGGACCCTATGGCTACACCTTC. The chain is built from TRBV6-5 and TRBJ1-2, with D tentatively TRBD1 (6 bases). This CDR3 spans 13 amino acids. CDR1 and CDR2 (germline): MNHEY, SVGAGI. Trimming stripped 6 bases from V and 4 bases from J, with 12 bases between.

The chain carries TRBV9 and TRBJ1-4, with no clear D. The V gene's germline CDR1 is SGDLS and CDR2 YYNGEE. This CDR3 spans 16 amino acids. Trimming cost V 0 bases and J 6 bases, with 15 bases left between them. The chain's CDR3 is CASSVAVEGWDEKLFF. The DNA for the CDR3 is TGTGCCAGCAGCGTAGCGGTTGAGGGTTGGGATGAAAAACTGTTTTTT.

The rearrangement joins TRBV18 to TRBJ2-4, with D maybe TRBD2 (5 bases). The DNA end is more similar to TRBJ2-7, so the J call may be wrong. The CDR3 is 14 amino acids. Germline CDR1 reads KGHSH; CDR2 reads LQKENI. CDR3 sequence: CASSPNEGDYEQYF. CDR3 nucleotide sequence: TGTGCCAGCTCACCAAATGAGGGTGACTACGAGCAGTACTTC.

The chain recombines TRBV2 with TRBJ2-5; the D is unclear. The CDR3 runs 12 residues. Trimming took 8 bases from V and 2 from J, leaving 9 bases between them. Germline assignment: CDR1 SNHLY and CDR2 FYNNEI. This chain's CDR3 is CASGRAQETQYF. As DNA, the CDR3 is TGTGCCAGCGGAAGGGCACAAGAGACCCAGTACTTC.

The chain joins TRBV4-2 to TRBJ2-3; D not resolved. Trimming took off 0 bases at V and 0 bases at J, with 10 bases between the two ends. There are 16 residues in the CDR3. Germline assignment: CDR1 LGHNA and CDR2 YNFKEQ. The CDR3 here is CASSQEACSSTDTQYF. The CDR3 bases are TGTGCCAGCAGCCAAGAGGCGTGTAGTAGCACAGATACGCAGTATTTT.

This clonotype was seen only a few times. The chain recombines TRBV28 with TRBJ2-5, with a possible D match to TRBD2 (6 bases). Germline V gene sequence: CDR1 MDHEN, CDR2 SYDVKM. V shed 6 bases and J shed 2 bases, with 16 bases lying between them. The CDR3 is 15 residues long. The CDR3 sequence is CASSNYRRGQETQYF. The DNA for the CDR3 is TGTGCCAGCAGCAACTATAGGAGGGGTCAAGAGACCCAGTACTTC.

The chain links TRBV15 to TRBJ2-5, with 8 bases aligning to TRBD2. The germline V gene encodes CDR1 LNHNV and CDR2 YYDKDF (reference sequence). CDR3 size: 17 residues. Trimming cost V 0 bases and J 11 bases; bases outside gene matches: 17. This CDR3 is CATSREIAGRRGDEQYF. The DNA for the CDR3 is TGTGCCACCAGCAGAGAAATAGCGGGGCGACGGGGGGATGAGCAGTACTTC.

About this clonotype itself: A junction boundary mismatches the germline segment, possibly from a read error. The chain couples TRBV29-1 to TRBJ2-4; 15 bases are a match to TRBD2. The DNA matches TRBJ2-7 better at its end, which makes the J call doubtful. This CDR3 region has 17 residues. CDR1 and CDR2 from the germline V gene are SQVTM and ANQGSEA. The CDR3 sequence: CSVVTGTSGRISNEQYF. In nucleotides, the CDR3 is TGCAGCGTCGTCACTGGGACTAGCGGGAGGATCTCCAACGAGCAGTACTTC.

The gene calls are TRBV2 and TRBJ1-1; D is unclear. V lost 5 bases to trimming and J lost 4 bases, with 14 bases between them. The CDR3 contains 14 residues. Germline assignment: CDR1 SNHLY and CDR2 FYNNEI. The CDR3: CASSFGGVVTEAFF. CDR3 coding DNA: TGTGCCAGCAGTTTCGGTGGGGTGGTCACTGAAGCTTTCTTT.

The chain is built from TRBV7-8 and TRBJ1-5; D gene ambiguous. The V and J ends lost 1 base and 5 bases respectively, with 12 bases between them. The CDR3 has 15 residues. The germline CDR1 and CDR2 sequences are SGHVS and FQNEAQ. The CDR3, as DNA: TGTGCCAGCAGCTTAGAGGTCGCCAGAGATCAGCCCCAGCATTTT. Protein: CASSLEVARDQPQHF.

This clonotype has just a few counts. The chain joins TRBV27 to TRBJ2-1; TRBD1 matches at 8 bases. CDR3 length: 17 amino acids. The V gene's germline CDR1 is MNHEY and CDR2 SMNVEV (reference sequence). The trim removed 4 bases at V and 0 bases at J, leaving 8 bases unmatched. CDR3 residues: CASSSRTGRSSYNEQFF. The DNA for the CDR3 is TGTGCCAGCAGTTCACGGACAGGGAGGTCCTCCTACAATGAGCAGTTCTTC.

This sequence joins TRBV27 and TRBJ2-3; 8 bases align to TRBD1. CDR3 length: 15 amino acids. Looked up from germline, CDR1 is MNHEY and CDR2 is SMNVEV (reference sequence). V was pared by 2 bases and J by 2 bases, with 3 bases of the junction left unmatched. This CDR3 is CASSLTRGLTDTQYF. The DNA of the CDR3 is TGTGCCAGCAGTTTAACCAGGGGGCTCACAGATACGCAGTATTTT.

This sequence joins TRBV20-1 and TRBJ2-7; TRBD2 might be the D (6 bases). This CDR3 contains 12 residues. With 6 bases removed from V and 7 bases from J, the gap between germline ends came to 16 bases. Germline CDR1 reads DFQATT; CDR2 reads SNEGSKA (reference sequence). DNA of the CDR3: TGCAGTGCCAACAGGCGGGGAAATGAGCAGTACTTC. Its translation is CSANRRGNEQYF.

This clonotype has only a few counts. The V call is TRBV20-1, the J call TRBJ1-2; TRBD1 might be the D (5 bases). In germline, CDR1 is DFQATT, CDR2 SNEGSKA (reference sequence). V was pared by 6 bases and J by 5 bases, with 13 bases between. There are 12 residues in the CDR3. Written as DNA, the CDR3 is TGCAGTGCCAACAGGTCCCCATATGGCTACACCTTC. Its protein product is CSANRSPYGYTF.

This clonotype has only a few counts. V is TRBV5-1 and J is TRBJ2-7; 7 bases fit TRBD2. V lost 0 bases, J lost 2 bases, and 5 bases stayed unmatched. This CDR3 spans 15 amino acids. Germline CDR1 is SGHRS and CDR2 is YFSETQ. CDR3 sequence (DNA): TGCGCCAGCAGCTTGGATCCGGGAGGACCCTACGAGCAGTACTTC. Translated, it gives CASSLDPGGPYEQYF.

The rearrangement links TRBV7-9 to TRBJ2-7, with TRBD1 identical over 7 bases. The CDR3 is 15 residues long. Trimming cost V 5 bases and J 7 bases; bases outside gene matches: 14. Germline loops: CDR1 SEHNR, CDR2 FQNEAQ (reference sequence). This CDR3 is CASSHRTGVYNEQYF. The CDR3, as DNA: TGTGCCAGCAGCCACCGGACAGGCGTCTACAATGAGCAGTACTTC. Filled out from reference TRBV7-9 and TRBJ2-7, the complete variable domain reads DTGVSQNPRHKITKRGQNVTFRCDPISEHNRLYWYRQTLGQGPEFLTYFQNEAQLEKSRLLSDRFSAERPKGSFSTLEIQRTEQGDSAMYLCASSHRTGVYNEQYFGPGTRLTVT.

This clonotype was found a few times. The gene calls are TRBV5-6 and TRBJ1-4; 9 bases are shared with TRBD1. Looked up from germline, CDR1 is SGHDT and CDR2 is YYEEEE. J lost 8 bases, V lost 4 bases, and 18 bases had no gene match. The CDR3 runs to 18 residues. The CDR3 sequence is CASSQTRDRDWGAEKLFF. The DNA for the CDR3 is TGTGCCAGCAGCCAAACCCGGGACAGGGATTGGGGAGCGGAAAAACTGTTTTTT.

This clonotype was counted only a few times. The chain employs TRBV4-2 and TRBJ2-1, with 16 bases matching TRBD2. CDR1 is LGHNA, CDR2 YNFKEQ, per germline. The ends lost 3 bases at V and 8 bases at J; junction bases unmatched: 10. The CDR3 is made up of 18 amino acids. In nucleotides, the CDR3 is TGTGCCAGCAGCCACGGGACTAGCGGGAGGGCCTATTCGGATGAGCAGTTCTTC. Translating it yields CASSHGTSGRAYSDEQFF.

This clonotype turned up a few times. The chain recombines TRBV29-1 with TRBJ2-2; D might be TRBD1 (5 bases). The CDR3 is 13 residues long. Germline V CDR1 and CDR2: SQVTM, ANQGSEA. Trimming shortened V by 6 bases and J by 2 bases, and 10 bases separated the two germline ends. The CDR3 bases are TGCAGCGTCCTTCAGGGAAACACCGGGGAGCTGTTTTTT. Its protein product is CSVLQGNTGELFF.

The gene calls are TRBV29-1 and TRBJ2-5, with D tentatively TRBD1 (6 bases). The V end was cut by 0 bases, the J end by 0 bases, with 11 bases between. From germline, CDR1 is SQVTM and CDR2 ANQGSEA. The length of the CDR3 is 15 residues. CDR3 sequence (DNA): TGCAGCGTTGAAGACCCCCGGGACAACCAAGAGACCCAGTACTTC. Protein: CSVEDPRDNQETQYF.

This clonotype was counted a few times. The J gene is TRBJ2-5, the V gene TRBV20-1; 11 bases agree with TRBD2. This CDR3 is built from 12 residues. V shed 5 bases and J 11 bases; nucleotides not matched to a gene: 7. Germline loops: CDR1 DFQATT, CDR2 SNEGSKA (reference sequence). The CDR3 sequence is CSAGTSGNEQYF. The CDR3 nucleotides are TGCAGTGCTGGGACTAGCGGTAATGAGCAGTACTTC.

The V and J genes are TRBV6-5 and TRBJ2-7; D is tentatively TRBD1 or TRBD2 (6 bases each). The V gene lost 0 bases and the J gene lost 3 bases, with 24 bases spanning the gap. The CDR3 is 19 residues long. Per germline, CDR1 MNHEY and CDR2 SVGAGI. The CDR3 DNA reads TGTGCCAGCAGTTACTCGAAGGGCGGAACTAGGAGGGGGTACTACGAGCAGTACTTC. It encodes CASSYSKGGTRRGYYEQYF.

Only a few counts were recorded for this clonotype. The chain combines TRBV28 with TRBJ2-5; 14 nucleotides align to TRBD2. V shed 5 bases, J shed 11 bases, and the junction held 7 bases outside the gene matches. CDR1 is MDHEN and CDR2 is SYDVKM in the germline V gene. The CDR3 is made up of 14 amino acids. The CDR3 sequence is CASSPGLAGGEQYF. The DNA for the CDR3 is TGTGCCAGCAGTCCTGGACTAGCGGGAGGTGAGCAGTACTTC.

This clonotype was observed a single time. The CDR3: CASSPRGQGGSYEQYF. In DNA form, the CDR3 reads TGTGCCAGCAGCCCTCGGGGACAGGGAGGTTCTTACGAGCAGTACTTC. The chain joins TRBV7-9 to TRBJ2-7; 9 bases line up with TRBD1. The CDR3 has 16 amino acids. V shed 5 bases and J 4 bases; nucleotides not matched to a gene: 12. Germline V gene sequence: CDR1 SEHNR, CDR2 FQNEAQ (reference sequence).

This sequence joins TRBV20-1 and TRBJ2-7; D not resolved. The germline V and J ends were trimmed by 3 bases and 2 bases, with 8 bases remaining between them. Germline lookup yields CDR1 DFQATT and CDR2 SNEGSKA (reference sequence). The CDR3 loop spans 12 amino acids. The CDR3 loop reads CSARRVAYEQYF. As DNA, the CDR3 is TGCAGTGCTAGGCGCGTCGCCTACGAGCAGTACTTC.

This chain uses TRBV20-1 with TRBJ2-3; 8 bases are shared with TRBD1. Germline V lookup: CDR1 DFQATT, CDR2 SNEGSKA (reference sequence). The trim removed 3 bases at V and 6 bases at J, leaving 11 bases unmatched. The CDR3 is made up of 15 amino acids. The CDR3 sequence: CSASSRQGAWDTQYF. DNA for the CDR3: TGCAGTGCTAGTTCTCGGCAGGGGGCATGGGATACGCAGTATTTT.

The chain uses TRBV20-1 and TRBJ2-5, with a tentative D call TRBD1 (7 bases). The germline CDR1 and CDR2 sequences are DFQATT and SNEGSKA (reference sequence). The CDR3 runs to 13 residues. Trimming stripped 6 bases from V and 5 bases from J, with 16 bases between. The DNA for the CDR3 is TGCAGTGCCATCCTACAGGGGAGGGAGACCCAGTACTTC. Translated: CSAILQGRETQYF.